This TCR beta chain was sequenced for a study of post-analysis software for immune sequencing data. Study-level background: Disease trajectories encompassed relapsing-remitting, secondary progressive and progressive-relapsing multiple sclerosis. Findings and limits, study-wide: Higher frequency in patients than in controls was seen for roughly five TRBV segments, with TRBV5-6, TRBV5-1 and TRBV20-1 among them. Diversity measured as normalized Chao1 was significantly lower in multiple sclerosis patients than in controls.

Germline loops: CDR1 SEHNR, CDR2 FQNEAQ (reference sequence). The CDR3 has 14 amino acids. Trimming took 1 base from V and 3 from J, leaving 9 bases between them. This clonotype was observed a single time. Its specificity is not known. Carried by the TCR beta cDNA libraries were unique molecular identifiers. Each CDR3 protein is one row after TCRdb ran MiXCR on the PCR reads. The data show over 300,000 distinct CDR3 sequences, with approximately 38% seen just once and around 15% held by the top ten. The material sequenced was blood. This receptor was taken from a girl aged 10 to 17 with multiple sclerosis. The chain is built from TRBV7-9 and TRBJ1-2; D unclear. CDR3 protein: CASSLGSAHYGYTF. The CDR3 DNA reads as TGTGCCAGCAGCTTAGGATCAGCTCACTATGGCTACACCTTC.